This T cell receptor (beta chain) was sequenced during a study of T-cell reconstitution after alpha-beta-depleted transplantation in children. General observations from the study: Recipient T cells and thymic progenitors that survived were the source of the high TCRbeta diversity seen at day 60 in some patients. T-cell counts and diversity at one year post-transplant came mainly from newly produced T cells. It was reported that alpha-beta T cells came from several hundred expanded graft clones (about two months after transplant).

With regard to this clonotype: Its antigen is not known.

As it was prepared, the TCRbeta library received unique molecular identifiers. MiXCR was run by TCRdb on the PCR reads, yielding one entry per CDR3 protein. Among roughly 790,000 distinct CDR3 sequences listed, around 17% were seen once. This CDR3 has 13 residues. Per the germline V gene, CDR1 is SGHVS and CDR2 is FNYEAQ. V trimming: 3 bases; J trimming: 6 bases; junction bases outside the gene matches: 1. The chain uses TRBV7-6 and TRBJ2-2; 7 positions match TRBD1. This TCR was sampled from a male patient between 10 and 17 years old who had a stem cell transplant for acute lymphoblastic leukemia, so the T cells may come from the graft donor. Sequencing used PBMCs, mostly from graft donor cells, obtained 360 days after TCRalphabeta/CD19-depleted stem cell transplant. The CDR3 region has the DNA TGTGCCAGCAGCTTCGGGACAGCCGGGGAGCTGTTTTTT. Amino acids: CASSFGTAGELFF.